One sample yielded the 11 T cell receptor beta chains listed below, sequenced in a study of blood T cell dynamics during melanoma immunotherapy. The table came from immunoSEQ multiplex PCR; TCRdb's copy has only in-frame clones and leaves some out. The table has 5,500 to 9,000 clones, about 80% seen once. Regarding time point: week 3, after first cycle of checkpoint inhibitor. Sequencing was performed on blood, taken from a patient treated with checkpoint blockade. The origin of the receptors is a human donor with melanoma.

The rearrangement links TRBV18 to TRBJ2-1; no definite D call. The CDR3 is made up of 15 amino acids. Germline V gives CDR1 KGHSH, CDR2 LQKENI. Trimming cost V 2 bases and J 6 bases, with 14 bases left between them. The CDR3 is CASSPDPTRINEQFF. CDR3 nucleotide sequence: TGTGCCAGCTCACCAGACCCCACGCGGATCAATGAGCAGTTCTTC.

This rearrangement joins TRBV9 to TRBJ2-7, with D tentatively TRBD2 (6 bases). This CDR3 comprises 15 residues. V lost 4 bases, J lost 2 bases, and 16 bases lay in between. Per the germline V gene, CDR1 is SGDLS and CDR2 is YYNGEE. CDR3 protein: CASSPQGGATYEQYF. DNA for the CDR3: TGTGCCAGCAGCCCCCAGGGCGGGGCTACCTACGAGCAGTACTTC.

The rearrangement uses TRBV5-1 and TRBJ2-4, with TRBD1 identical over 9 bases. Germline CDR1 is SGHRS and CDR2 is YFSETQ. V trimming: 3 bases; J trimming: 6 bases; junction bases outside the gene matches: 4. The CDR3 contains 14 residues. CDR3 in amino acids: CASSWTGVGNIQYF. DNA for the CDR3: TGCGCCAGCAGCTGGACAGGGGTTGGAAACATTCAGTACTTC.

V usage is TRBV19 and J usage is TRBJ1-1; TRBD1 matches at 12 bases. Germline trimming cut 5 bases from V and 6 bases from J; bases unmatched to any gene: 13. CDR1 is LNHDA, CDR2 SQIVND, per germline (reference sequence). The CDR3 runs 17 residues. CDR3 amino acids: CASSGAGTGGAWAEAFF. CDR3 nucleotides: TGTGCCAGTAGTGGAGCCGGGACAGGGGGCGCTTGGGCTGAAGCTTTCTTT.

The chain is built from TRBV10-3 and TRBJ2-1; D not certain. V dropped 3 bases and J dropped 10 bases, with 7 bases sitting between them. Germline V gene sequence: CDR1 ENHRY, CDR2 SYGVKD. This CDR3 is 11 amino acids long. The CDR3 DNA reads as TGTGCCATCAGTGATGCGGTAGAGCAGTTCTTC. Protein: CAISDAVEQFF.

The CDR3 protein is CASSLGSRNLYGYTF. CDR3 coding DNA: TGTGCCAGCAGCTTAGGTAGCAGAAACCTTTATGGCTACACCTTC. V is TRBV7-8 and J is TRBJ1-2, with D unresolved. This CDR3 contains 15 residues. Germline V lookup: CDR1 SGHVS, CDR2 FQNEAQ. V was cut by 1 base and J by 5 bases, with 14 bases left in between.

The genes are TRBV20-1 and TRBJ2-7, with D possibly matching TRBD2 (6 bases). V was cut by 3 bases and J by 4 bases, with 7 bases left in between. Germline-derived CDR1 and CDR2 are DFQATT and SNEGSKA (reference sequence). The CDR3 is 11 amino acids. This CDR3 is CSARGGYEQYF. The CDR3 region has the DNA TGCAGTGCTAGGGGGGGTTACGAGCAGTACTTC.

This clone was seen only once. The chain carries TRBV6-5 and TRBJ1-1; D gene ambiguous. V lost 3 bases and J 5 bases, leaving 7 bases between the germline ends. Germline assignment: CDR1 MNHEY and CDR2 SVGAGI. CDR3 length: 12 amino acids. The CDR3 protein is CASSYSETEAFF. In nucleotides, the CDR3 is TGTGCCAGCAGTTATTCTGAGACTGAAGCTTTCTTT.

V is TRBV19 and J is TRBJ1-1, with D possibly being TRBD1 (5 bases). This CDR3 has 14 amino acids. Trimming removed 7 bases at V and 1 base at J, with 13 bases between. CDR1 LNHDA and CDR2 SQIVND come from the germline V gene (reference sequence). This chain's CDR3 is CASKEGAANTEAFF. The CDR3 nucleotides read TGTGCCAGTAAGGAAGGGGCGGCGAACACTGAAGCTTTCTTT.

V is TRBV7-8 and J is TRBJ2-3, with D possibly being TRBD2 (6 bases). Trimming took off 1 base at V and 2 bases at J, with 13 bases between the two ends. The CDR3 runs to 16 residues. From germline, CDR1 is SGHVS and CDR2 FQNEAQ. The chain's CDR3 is CASSLEGLRYTDTQYF. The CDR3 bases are TGTGCCAGCAGCTTAGAGGGACTCCGGTACACAGATACGCAGTATTTT. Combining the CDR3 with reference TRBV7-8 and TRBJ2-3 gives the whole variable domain GAGVSQSPRYKVAKRGQDVALRCDPISGHVSLFWYQQALGQGPEFLTYFQNEAQLDKSGLPSDRFFAERPEGSVSTLKIQRTQQEDSAVYLCASSLEGLRYTDTQYFGPGTRLTVL.

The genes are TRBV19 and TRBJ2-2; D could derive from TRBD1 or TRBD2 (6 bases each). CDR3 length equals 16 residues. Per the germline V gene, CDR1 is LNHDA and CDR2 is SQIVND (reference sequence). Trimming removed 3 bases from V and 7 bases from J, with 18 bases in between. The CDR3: CASSIKGGLENGELFF. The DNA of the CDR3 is TGTGCCAGTAGTATTAAAGGGGGGCTGGAAAACGGGGAGCTGTTTTTT.